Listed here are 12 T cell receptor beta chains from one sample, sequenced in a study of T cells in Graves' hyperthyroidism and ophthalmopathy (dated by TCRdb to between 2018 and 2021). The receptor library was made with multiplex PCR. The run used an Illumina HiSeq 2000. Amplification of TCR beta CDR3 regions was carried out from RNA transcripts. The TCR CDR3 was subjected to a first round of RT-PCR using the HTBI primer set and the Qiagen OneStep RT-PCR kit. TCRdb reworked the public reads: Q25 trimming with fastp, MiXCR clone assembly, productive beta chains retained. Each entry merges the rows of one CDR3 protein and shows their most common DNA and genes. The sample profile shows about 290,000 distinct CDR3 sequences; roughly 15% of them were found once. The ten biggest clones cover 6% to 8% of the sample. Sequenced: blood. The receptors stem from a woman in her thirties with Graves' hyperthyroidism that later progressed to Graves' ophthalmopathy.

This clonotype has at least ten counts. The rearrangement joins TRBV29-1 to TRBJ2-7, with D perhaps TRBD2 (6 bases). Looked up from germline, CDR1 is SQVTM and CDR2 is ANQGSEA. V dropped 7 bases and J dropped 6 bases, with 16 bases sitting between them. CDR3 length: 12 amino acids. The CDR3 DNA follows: TGCAGCGCCGCCGGACTATCGTTCGAGCAGTACTTC. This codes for CSAAGLSFEQYF.

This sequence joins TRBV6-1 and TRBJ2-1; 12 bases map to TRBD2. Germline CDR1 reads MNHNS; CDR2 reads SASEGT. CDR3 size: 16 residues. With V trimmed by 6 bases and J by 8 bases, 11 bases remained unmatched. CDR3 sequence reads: CASSPELAGGGYEQFF. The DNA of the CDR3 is TGTGCCAGCAGCCCCGAACTAGCGGGAGGTGGGTATGAGCAGTTCTTC.

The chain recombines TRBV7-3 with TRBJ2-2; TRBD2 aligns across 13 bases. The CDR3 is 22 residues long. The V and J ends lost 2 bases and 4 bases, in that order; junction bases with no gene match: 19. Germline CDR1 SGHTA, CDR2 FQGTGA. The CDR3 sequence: CASSLSPGMPGLAGCGTGELFF. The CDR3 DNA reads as TGTGCCAGCAGCTTATCCCCAGGGATGCCGGGACTAGCGGGGTGCGGCACCGGGGAGCTGTTTTTT.

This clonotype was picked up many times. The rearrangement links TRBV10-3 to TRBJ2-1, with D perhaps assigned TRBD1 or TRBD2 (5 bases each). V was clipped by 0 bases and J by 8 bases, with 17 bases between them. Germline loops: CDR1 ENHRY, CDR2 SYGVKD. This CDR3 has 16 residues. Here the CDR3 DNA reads TGTGCCATCAGTGAGTCCCAAGGATTCGGGGACCATGAGCAGTTCTTC. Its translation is CAISESQGFGDHEQFF.

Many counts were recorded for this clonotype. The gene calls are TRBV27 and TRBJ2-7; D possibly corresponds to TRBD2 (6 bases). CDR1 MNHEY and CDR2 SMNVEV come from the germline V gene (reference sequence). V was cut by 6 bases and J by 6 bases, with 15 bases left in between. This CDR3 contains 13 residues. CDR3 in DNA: TGTGCCAGCAGCCGCCGACTAGAGACCGAGCAGTACTTC. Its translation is CASSRRLETEQYF.

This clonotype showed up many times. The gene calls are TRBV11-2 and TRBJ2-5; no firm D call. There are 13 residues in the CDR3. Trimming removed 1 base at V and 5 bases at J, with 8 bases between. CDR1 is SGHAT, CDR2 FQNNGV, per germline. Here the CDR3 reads CASSLGAVETQYF. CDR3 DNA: TGTGCCAGCAGCTTAGGGGCCGTGGAGACCCAGTACTTC.

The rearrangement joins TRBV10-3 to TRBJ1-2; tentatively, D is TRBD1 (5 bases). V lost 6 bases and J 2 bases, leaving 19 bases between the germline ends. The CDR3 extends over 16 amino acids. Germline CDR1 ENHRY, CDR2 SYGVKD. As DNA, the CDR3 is TGTGCCATCAGGCCCTCCGGGGGAGTAACGAACTATGGCTACACCTTC. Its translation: CAIRPSGGVTNYGYTF.

The chain's CDR3 is CASGSSRGTLGTDTQYF. Here the CDR3 DNA reads TGTGCCAGCGGGTCGTCGCGCGGGACTTTGGGCACAGATACGCAGTATTTT. The chain combines TRBV7-2 with TRBJ2-3; D possibly corresponds to TRBD2 (6 bases). This CDR3 spans 17 amino acids. From germline, CDR1 is SGHTA and CDR2 FQGNSA. The ends were cut back, 8 bases at V and 1 base at J, with 22 bases in the middle. Based on the CDR3 plus reference TRBV7-2 and TRBJ2-3, the full variable domain is GAGVSQSPSNKVTEKGKDVELRCDPISGHTALYWYRQSLGQGLEFLIYFQGNSAPDKSGLPSDRFSAERTGGSVSTLTIQRTQQEDSAVYLCASGSSRGTLGTDTQYFGPGTRLTVL.

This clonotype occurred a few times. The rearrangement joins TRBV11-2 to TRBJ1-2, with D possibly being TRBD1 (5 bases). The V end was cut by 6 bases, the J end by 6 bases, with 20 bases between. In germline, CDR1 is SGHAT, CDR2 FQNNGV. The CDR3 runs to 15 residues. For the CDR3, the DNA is TGTGCCAGCAGTCTTACAAGGCTAGGGGTCGATGGCTACACCTTC. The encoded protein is CASSLTRLGVDGYTF.

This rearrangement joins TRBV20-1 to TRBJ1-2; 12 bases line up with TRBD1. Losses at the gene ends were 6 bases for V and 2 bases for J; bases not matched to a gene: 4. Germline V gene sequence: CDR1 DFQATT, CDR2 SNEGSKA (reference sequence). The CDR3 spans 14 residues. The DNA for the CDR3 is TGCAGTGCCTCGGGACAGGGGGCAAACTATGGCTACACCTTC. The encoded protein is CSASGQGANYGYTF.

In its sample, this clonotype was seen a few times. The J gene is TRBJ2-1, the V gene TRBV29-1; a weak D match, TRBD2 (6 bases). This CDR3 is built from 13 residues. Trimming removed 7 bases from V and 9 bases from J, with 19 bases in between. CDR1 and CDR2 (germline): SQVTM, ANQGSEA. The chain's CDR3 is CSGTGLSVSEQFF. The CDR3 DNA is TGCAGCGGAACGGGACTCTCAGTCAGTGAGCAGTTCTTC.

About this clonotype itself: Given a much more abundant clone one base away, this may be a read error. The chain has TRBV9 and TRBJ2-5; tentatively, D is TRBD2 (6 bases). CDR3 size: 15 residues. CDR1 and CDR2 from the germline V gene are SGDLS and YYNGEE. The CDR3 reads CASSEEGRYQEAQYF. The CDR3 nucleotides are TGTGCCAGCAGCGAGGAAGGGAGGTACCAAGAGGCCCAGTACTTC.